The present TCR beta chain was sequenced within a study of blood T cell repertoires in COVID-19. Study details: PBMCs, B-cell-depleted T cells, or T cells were the source of the cDNA or gDNA that made up the material.

This clone was detected a few times. In the original processing: Estimation of nucleated cell counts was performed using reference gene primer amplification. Here immunoSEQ multiplex PCR was the method, and the copy in TCRdb shows in-frame clones only, minus some. V, J and clone size derive from that table, while D and trimming were established from the DNA sequence. There are about 100,000 clones in the sample; more than 65% occur only once, and about an eighth lies in the top ten. Germline V gives CDR1 LNHDA, CDR2 SQIVND (reference sequence). CDR3 length equals 15 residues. Trimming took off 4 bases at V and 2 bases at J, with 9 bases between the two ends.

Sequenced material: peripheral blood. The receptor was isolated from a woman between 65 and 79 years old with acute or convalescent COVID-19. This chain links TRBV19 with TRBJ2-6; no clear D gene. The CDR3 DNA is TGTGCCAGTAGTACCTCAGTTCCTGGGGCCAACGTCCTGACTTTC. Its translation is CASSTSVPGANVLTF.